The 9 T cell receptor beta chains below were found in one sample sequenced in a study of CD8 T cells in ankylosing spondylitis. MiXCR, applied by TCRdb to the 5' RACE reads, yields one record per CDR3 protein. Of over 400,000 distinct CDR3 sequences listed, 25% to 30% were seen once; the top ten hold roughly 0.9%. For these TCRs, the target antigens are not known. Notes on the study in general: Typical of ankylosing spondylitis blood, it appeared, was a TCR beta motif of under 10 highly homologous variants.

Sequenced input: blood, either unsorted or a sorted T cell fraction (not recorded which). These receptors originate from a male donor with ankylosing spondylitis.

V is TRBV7-2 and J is TRBJ1-5; 7 nucleotides align to TRBD1. Losses at the gene ends were 5 bases for V and 6 bases for J; bases not matched to a gene: 7. Germline lookup yields CDR1 SGHTA and CDR2 FQGNSA. The length of the CDR3 is 14 residues. This chain's CDR3 is CASSAVGGGQPQHF. CDR3 coding DNA: TGTGCCAGCAGCGCGGTAGGGGGCGGTCAGCCCCAGCATTTT. Supplemented by reference TRBV7-2 and TRBJ1-5, the full variable domain reads GAGVSQSPSNKVTEKGKDVELRCDPISGHTALYWYRQSLGQGLEFLIYFQGNSAPDKSGLPSDRFSAERTGGSVSTLTIQRTQQEDSAVYLCASSAVGGGQPQHFGDGTRLSIL.

V gene TRBV4-2 combines with J gene TRBJ1-4; D is undetermined. The CDR3 is made up of 14 amino acids. Germline values: CDR1 LGHNA, CDR2 YNFKEQ. V shed 1 base and J shed 1 base, with 4 bases lying between them. The CDR3 DNA follows: TGTGCCAGCAGCCAAGTTGGAACTAATGAAAAACTGTTTTTT. The encoded protein is CASSQVGTNEKLFF.

V gene TRBV7-8 combines with J gene TRBJ1-3; tentative D call: TRBD1 (5 bases). Germline V lookup: CDR1 SGHVS, CDR2 FQNEAQ. This CDR3 has 13 residues. Trimming removed 6 bases at V and 2 bases at J, with 8 bases between. The CDR3 loop is CASRSGAGNTIYF. CDR3 in DNA: TGTGCCAGCAGGTCGGGGGCTGGAAACACCATATATTTT.

The chain employs TRBV5-1 and TRBJ1-2, with 8 bases identical to TRBD1. After removal of 4 bases from V and 3 bases from J, the junction contained 8 bases not matched to a gene. Germline loops: CDR1 SGHRS, CDR2 YFSETQ. CDR3 length: 15 residues. CDR3 bases: TGCGCCAGCAGCCCCGGGACAGGATTGGACTATGGCTACACCTTC. Protein: CASSPGTGLDYGYTF.

The rearrangement uses TRBV7-9 and TRBJ2-6, with D possibly called TRBD1 or TRBD2 (5 bases each). The V end lost 4 bases, the J end lost 1 base, and 11 bases lay between the germline ends. The germline V gene has CDR1 SEHNR and CDR2 FQNEAQ (reference sequence). There are 16 residues in the CDR3. CDR3 nucleotides: TGTGCCAGCAGCTCCGGGGCCCAATCTGGGGCCAACGTCCTGACTTTC. Residues: CASSSGAQSGANVLTF.

The rearrangement joins TRBV7-2 to TRBJ2-5, with D tentatively TRBD2 (6 bases). The CDR3 has 15 amino acids. The ends were cut back, 2 bases at V and 2 bases at J, with 12 bases in the middle. Looked up from germline, CDR1 is SGHTA and CDR2 is FQGNSA. The CDR3 sequence: CASSLQVGGQETQYF. As DNA, the CDR3 is TGTGCCAGCAGCTTACAGGTTGGGGGGCAAGAGACCCAGTACTTC. Supplemented by reference TRBV7-2 and TRBJ2-5, the full variable domain reads GAGVSQSPSNKVTEKGKDVELRCDPISGHTALYWYRQSLGQGLEFLIYFQGNSAPDKSGLPSDRFSAERTGGSVSTLTIQRTQQEDSAVYLCASSLQVGGQETQYFGPGTRLLVL.

This clonotype occurred a few times. V usage is TRBV19 and J usage is TRBJ2-7, with 9 bases matching TRBD1. CDR1 is LNHDA, CDR2 SQIVND, per germline (reference sequence). V shed 3 bases, J shed 5 bases, and the junction held 8 bases outside the gene matches. The CDR3 totals 15 residues. The CDR3 DNA follows: TGTGCCAGTAGTATGGGACAGGGTTCCTGGGACGAGCAGTACTTC. Protein: CASSMGQGSWDEQYF.

The V and J genes are TRBV24-1 and TRBJ2-2; D is unresolved. CDR3 size: 15 residues. The V end was cut by 1 base, the J end by 6 bases, with 11 bases between. Germline CDR1 KGHDR, CDR2 SFDVKD. The CDR3 loop is CATSDLEAHPGELFF. In nucleotides, the CDR3 is TGTGCCACCAGTGATTTAGAAGCGCATCCCGGGGAGCTGTTTTTT.

This clonotype has a handful of counts. The rearrangement links TRBV4-1 to TRBJ2-3; D tentatively reads TRBD1 or TRBD2 (5 bases each). CDR3 size: 14 residues. Trimming cost V 8 bases and J 5 bases, with 17 bases left between them. The germline gives CDR1 MGHRA, CDR2 YSYEKL. CDR3 sequence (DNA): TGCGCCAGCTCCCGAGGGGAGTCAGGAGATACGCAGTATTTT. Translating it yields CASSRGESGDTQYF.